This is a list of T cell receptor beta chains from one sample in a study of blood T cell repertoires in COVID-19. The assay was immunoSEQ multiplex PCR, and TCRdb's table has in-frame clones only and misses some. The repertoire has 100,000 to 150,000 clones, around 87% of them found once; the top ten carry 6.5% to 9%. Sequences were obtained from peripheral blood. Every receptor here comes from a man between 50 and 59 years old with acute or convalescent COVID-19. CDR3s include the opening cysteine and the closing phenylalanine or tryptophan. Each record gives: J gene, CDR3 length, V gene, clone size, D gene, CDR3 DNA, CDR3 protein. The D gene is left open where the match is weak. Not all rows give a size; the values are once, few, many and, for expanded clones, a class.

j_call: TRBJ1-5
cdr3_length: 21
v_call: TRBV21-1
clone_size: NA
d_call: NA
cdr3_nt: TGTGCCAGCAACTTGGGATGCCGCAGGTATCAGGGGCAAGGCCGCAATCAGCCCCAGCATTTT
cdr3_aa: CASNLGCRRYQGQGRNQPQHF

j_call: TRBJ2-3
cdr3_length: 16
v_call: TRBV5-4
clone_size: NA
d_call: TRBD2
cdr3_nt: TGTGCCAGCAGCTCCGGACTAGCGGGGAGGACAGATACGCAGTATTTT
cdr3_aa: CASSSGLAGRTDTQYF

j_call: TRBJ2-5
cdr3_length: 13
v_call: TRBV12-3/TRBV12-4
clone_size: NA
d_call: NA
cdr3_nt: TGTGCCAGCAGTTTAGGGGCCCAAGAGACCCAGTACTTC
cdr3_aa: CASSLGAQETQYF

j_call: TRBJ2-7
cdr3_length: 16
v_call: TRBV7-2
clone_size: NA
d_call: TRBD1
cdr3_nt: TGTGCCAGCAGCTCATCCGGGACAGGGGGCCGGGAGGAGCAGTACTTC
cdr3_aa: CASSSSGTGGREEQYF

j_call: TRBJ2-7
cdr3_length: 16
v_call: TRBV6-5
clone_size: once
d_call: TRBD1
cdr3_nt: TGTGCCAGCAGTTTGGCCCGGGGACAGGGACGTTACGAGCAGTACTTC
cdr3_aa: CASSLARGQGRYEQYF

j_call: TRBJ1-6
cdr3_length: 14
v_call: TRBV30
clone_size: NA
d_call: NA
cdr3_nt: TGTGCCTGGCGCGGGGGAGCTTTGGGTTCACCCCTCCACTTT
cdr3_aa: CAWRGGALGSPLHF

j_call: TRBJ1-2
cdr3_length: 14
v_call: TRBV2
clone_size: NA
d_call: TRBD1
cdr3_nt: TGTGCCAGCAGTGCAGGGGGTTTCCAGTATGGCTACACCTTC
cdr3_aa: CASSAGGFQYGYTF

j_call: TRBJ1-3
cdr3_length: 14
v_call: TRBV11-3
clone_size: NA
d_call: NA
cdr3_nt: TGTGCCAGCAGCCGGGACACCTCTGGAAACACCATATATTTT
cdr3_aa: CASSRDTSGNTIYF

j_call: TRBJ1-2
cdr3_length: 15
v_call: TRBV18
clone_size: NA
d_call: NA
cdr3_nt: TGTGCCAGCTCACCCGAACAGGACCCACCTCTTGGCTACACCTTC
cdr3_aa: CASSPEQDPPLGYTF

j_call: TRBJ2-2
cdr3_length: 13
v_call: TRBV6-1
clone_size: NA
d_call: NA
cdr3_nt: TGTGCCAGCAGTGAAGACTACACCGGGGAGCTGTTTTTT
cdr3_aa: CASSEDYTGELFF

j_call: TRBJ2-2
cdr3_length: 16
v_call: TRBV28
clone_size: NA
d_call: TRBD2
cdr3_nt: TGTGCCAGCAGTGCGGGACTAGCGGGAGGGGCCGGGGAGCTGTTTTTT
cdr3_aa: CASSAGLAGGAGELFF

j_call: TRBJ2-5
cdr3_length: 16
v_call: TRBV27
clone_size: NA
d_call: TRBD2
cdr3_nt: TGTGCCAGCAGTTTATCCCCCGCGGGAGAGTTAGAGACCCAGTACTTC
cdr3_aa: CASSLSPAGELETQYF

j_call: TRBJ1-1
cdr3_length: 17
v_call: TRBV24-1
clone_size: NA
d_call: TRBD1
cdr3_nt: TGTGCCACCAGTGCAGGGGACAGGGTTCTCGGGAACACTGAAGCTTTCTTT
cdr3_aa: CATSAGDRVLGNTEAFF

j_call: TRBJ2-2
cdr3_length: 14
v_call: TRBV7-9
clone_size: NA
d_call: NA
cdr3_nt: TGTGCCAGCAGCTACCTAGGAAACACCGGGGAGCTGTTTTTT
cdr3_aa: CASSYLGNTGELFF

j_call: TRBJ2-7
cdr3_length: 13
v_call: TRBV11-3
clone_size: NA
d_call: NA
cdr3_nt: TGTGCCAGCAGCACGAGGTCCTCCTACGAGCAGTACTTC
cdr3_aa: CASSTRSSYEQYF

j_call: TRBJ2-7
cdr3_length: 12
v_call: TRBV30
clone_size: few
d_call: NA
cdr3_nt: TGTGCCTGGAGAGTCGGACTCTACGAGCAGTACTTC
cdr3_aa: CAWRVGLYEQYF

j_call: TRBJ1-5
cdr3_length: 17
v_call: TRBV7-2
clone_size: NA
d_call: TRBD1
cdr3_nt: TGTGCCAGCAGCTTAAATCCTCCGGGACAGGGCGATCAGCCCCAGCATTTT
cdr3_aa: CASSLNPPGQGDQPQHF

j_call: TRBJ2-2
cdr3_length: 18
v_call: TRBV24-1
clone_size: once
d_call: TRBD1
cdr3_nt: TGTGCCACCAGTGGGACAGGGGGACAAAAAACCAACACCGGGGAGCTGTTTTTT
cdr3_aa: CATSGTGGQKTNTGELFF

j_call: TRBJ1-5
cdr3_length: 16
v_call: TRBV19
clone_size: once
d_call: NA
cdr3_nt: TGTGCCAGTAGTAGAGGGACGACAGGCATCAATCAGCCCCAGCATTTT
cdr3_aa: CASSRGTTGINQPQHF

j_call: TRBJ1-3
cdr3_length: 15
v_call: TRBV7-8
clone_size: NA
d_call: NA
cdr3_nt: TGTGCCAGCAGAAGAACCCGGAGCTCCGGAAACACCATATATTTT
cdr3_aa: CASRRTRSSGNTIYF

j_call: TRBJ1-2
cdr3_length: 14
v_call: TRBV5-1
clone_size: NA
d_call: TRBD1
cdr3_nt: TGCGCCAGCAGCTCCCCGACAGGGTATAATGGCTACACCTTC
cdr3_aa: CASSSPTGYNGYTF

j_call: TRBJ2-2
cdr3_length: 14
v_call: TRBV6-6
clone_size: NA
d_call: TRBD1
cdr3_nt: TGTGCCAGCAGTGAGGACAGGGCGGGCGGGGAGCTGTTTTTT
cdr3_aa: CASSEDRAGGELFF

j_call: TRBJ1-5
cdr3_length: 16
v_call: TRBV7-8
clone_size: NA
d_call: NA
cdr3_nt: TGTGCCAGCAGCTTAGGGGGGGGAGCACCTAATCAGCCCCAGCATTTT
cdr3_aa: CASSLGGGAPNQPQHF

j_call: TRBJ2-4
cdr3_length: 14
v_call: TRBV14
clone_size: NA
d_call: NA
cdr3_nt: TGTGCCAGCAGCCTCCAGGGGTTCGAAAACATTCAGTACTTC
cdr3_aa: CASSLQGFENIQYF

j_call: TRBJ1-3
cdr3_length: 15
v_call: TRBV24-1
clone_size: NA
d_call: NA
cdr3_nt: TGTGCCACCAGTGAGGCGGATCTACAAGGAAACACCATATATTTT
cdr3_aa: CATSEADLQGNTIYF

j_call: TRBJ1-2
cdr3_length: 11
v_call: TRBV6-5
clone_size: once
d_call: NA
cdr3_nt: TGTGCCAGCTTGGCGGAATATGGCTACACCTTC
cdr3_aa: CASLAEYGYTF

j_call: TRBJ2-2
cdr3_length: 15
v_call: TRBV11-3
clone_size: NA
d_call: TRBD2
cdr3_nt: TGTGCCAGCAGCTTCCTAGCGGGAAGGGCCGGGGAGCTGTTTTTT
cdr3_aa: CASSFLAGRAGELFF

j_call: TRBJ1-1
cdr3_length: 12
v_call: TRBV6-5
clone_size: NA
d_call: TRBD1
cdr3_nt: TGTGCCACCCAGACAGGGACCACTGAAGCTTTCTTT
cdr3_aa: CATQTGTTEAFF

j_call: TRBJ1-6
cdr3_length: 17
v_call: TRBV28
clone_size: few
d_call: TRBD1
cdr3_nt: TGTGCCAGCAGTTTATCATCCATGACAGGGAGGAATTCACCCCTCCACTTT
cdr3_aa: CASSLSSMTGRNSPLHF

j_call: TRBJ2-2
cdr3_length: 16
v_call: TRBV19
clone_size: once
d_call: TRBD2
cdr3_nt: TGTGCCAGTAGTGGGACTAGCGGGAGTATCCCCGGGGAGCTGTTTTTT
cdr3_aa: CASSGTSGSIPGELFF

j_call: TRBJ1-2
cdr3_length: 13
v_call: TRBV12-3/TRBV12-4
clone_size: NA
d_call: NA
cdr3_nt: TGTGCCAGCACCCACTCCGGGGGATATGGCTACACCTTC
cdr3_aa: CASTHSGGYGYTF

j_call: TRBJ2-7
cdr3_length: 16
v_call: TRBV6-1
clone_size: few
d_call: TRBD1
cdr3_nt: TGTGCCAGCAGTGTGATCCCGGACAGGGCGTCCTACGAGCAGTACTTC
cdr3_aa: CASSVIPDRASYEQYF

j_call: TRBJ2-1
cdr3_length: 14
v_call: TRBV14
clone_size: NA
d_call: NA
cdr3_nt: TGTGCCAGCAGCCAAGCCTGGACAACCCTTGAGCAGTTCTTC
cdr3_aa: CASSQAWTTLEQFF

j_call: TRBJ1-3
cdr3_length: 13
v_call: TRBV28
clone_size: NA
d_call: NA
cdr3_nt: TGTGCCAGTCGACGGGGGTCTGGAAACACCATATATTTT
cdr3_aa: CASRRGSGNTIYF

j_call: TRBJ2-1
cdr3_length: 15
v_call: TRBV6-2/TRBV6-3
clone_size: NA
d_call: TRBD2
cdr3_nt: TGTGCCAGCAGCCTCGGACTAGCCTCCTACAATGAGCAGTTCTTC
cdr3_aa: CASSLGLASYNEQFF

j_call: TRBJ1-1
cdr3_length: 14
v_call: TRBV30
clone_size: NA
d_call: NA
cdr3_nt: TGTGCCTGGAGTCCTAAATCCCGGGACACTGAAGCTTTCTTT
cdr3_aa: CAWSPKSRDTEAFF